This T cell receptor beta chain is from a study of blood T cells in healthy people across ages. Study outcomes and limitations: Estimated diversity that came from one million T cells was considered an underestimate.

The authors ran a second PCR of about 7 to 12 cycles using a sample-barcoded 5' primer and a J-beta primer mix. TCRdb re-derived calls from the 5' RACE reads in MiXCR, one entry per CDR3 protein. The repertoire consists of over 1,500,000 distinct CDR3 sequences, with around half occurring once and the leading ten covering less than 2.5%. V lost 4 bases and J lost 6, with 13 bases in between. The CDR3 runs to 13 residues. Germline V gene data show CDR1 as DFQATT and CDR2 as SNEGSKA (reference sequence). As regards this clonotype: Its matching antigen is unknown.

This chain joins TRBV20-1 and TRBJ1-5; the D is unclear. The sequence was obtained from a woman aged 40 to 50 in good health. The specimen was blood. The CDR3 reads CSAMALRGQPQHF. The DNA of the CDR3 is TGCAGTGCTATGGCCCTTCGGGGTCAGCCCCAGCATTTT.